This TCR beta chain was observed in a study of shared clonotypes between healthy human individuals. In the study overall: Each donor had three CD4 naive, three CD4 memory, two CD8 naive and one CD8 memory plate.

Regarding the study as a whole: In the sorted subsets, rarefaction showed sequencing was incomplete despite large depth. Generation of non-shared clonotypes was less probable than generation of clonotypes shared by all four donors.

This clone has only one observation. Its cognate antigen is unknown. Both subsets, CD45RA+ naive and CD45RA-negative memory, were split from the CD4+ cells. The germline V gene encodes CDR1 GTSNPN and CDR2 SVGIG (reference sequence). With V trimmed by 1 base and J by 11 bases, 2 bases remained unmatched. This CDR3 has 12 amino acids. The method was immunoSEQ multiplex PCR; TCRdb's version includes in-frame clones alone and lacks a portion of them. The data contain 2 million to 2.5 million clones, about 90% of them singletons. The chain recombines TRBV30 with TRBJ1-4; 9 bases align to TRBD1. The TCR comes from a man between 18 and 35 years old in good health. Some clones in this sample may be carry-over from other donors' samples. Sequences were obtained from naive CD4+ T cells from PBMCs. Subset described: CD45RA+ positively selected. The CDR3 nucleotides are TGTGCCTGGAGTGGACAGGGGGGGAAACTGTTTTTT. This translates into CAWSGQGGKLFF.